These 23 T cell receptor beta chains came from one sample sequenced in a study of pediatric ulcerative colitis. Some clones are missing from TCRdb's copy, which holds only in-frame ones; the method was immunoSEQ multiplex PCR. This sample has approximately 60,000 clones, with 86% found just once. Sequencing used blood. These receptors were collected from a boy younger than 18 with severe ulcerative colitis.

This chain connects TRBV15 to TRBJ2-7; 10 bases align to TRBD2. After removal of 3 bases from V and 4 bases from J, the junction contained 6 bases not matched to a gene. Germline values: CDR1 LNHNV, CDR2 YYDKDF (reference sequence). The CDR3 length is 15 residues. The CDR3 DNA reads TGTGCCACCAGCAGGGCTAGCGGGAGAAGGTACGAGCAGTACTTC. Its protein is CATSRASGRRYEQYF.

The CDR3 protein is CASSVMGTSGTVYNEQFF. The CDR3 nucleotides read TGTGCCAGCAGCGTGATGGGGACTAGCGGGACGGTCTACAATGAGCAGTTCTTC. This chain links TRBV7-9 with TRBJ2-1; TRBD2 matches at 13 bases. After removal of 5 bases from V and 3 bases from J, the junction contained 10 bases not matched to a gene. Germline V lookup: CDR1 SEHNR, CDR2 FQNEAQ (reference sequence). The CDR3 is 18 amino acids.

The V call is TRBV2, the J call TRBJ2-5; D gene ambiguous. The V end was cut by 2 bases, the J end by 2 bases, with 9 bases between. Germline CDR1 is SNHLY and CDR2 is FYNNEI. The CDR3 contains 14 residues. The CDR3 region has the DNA TGTGCCAGCAGTGAAACATTAGGGCAAGAGACCCAGTACTTC. Amino acids: CASSETLGQETQYF.

The chain recombines TRBV7-6 with TRBJ1-2; 9 bases fit TRBD1. The V segment lost 5 bases and the J segment 3 bases; nucleotides outside the gene matches: 13. Germline V CDR1 and CDR2: SGHVS, FNYEAQ. The CDR3 is 17 amino acids. The CDR3, as DNA: TGTGCCAGCAGCCCCTGGGACAGGGCAATGCTGGACTATGGCTACACCTTC. Its translation is CASSPWDRAMLDYGYTF.

The CDR3 sequence is CASSYGTGRTDTQYF. For the CDR3, the DNA is TGTGCCAGCAGCTACGGGACAGGCAGGACAGATACGCAGTATTTT. The rearrangement links TRBV4-2 to TRBJ2-3; 8 bases agree with TRBD1. Germline V CDR1 and CDR2: LGHNA, YNFKEQ. The CDR3 spans 15 residues. V dropped 5 bases and J dropped 3; count of bases not matched to a gene: 7.

This clone has more than one count but fewer than ten. The gene calls are TRBV2 and TRBJ1-2; 7 bases align to TRBD1. After removal of 6 bases from V and 3 bases from J, the junction contained 7 bases not matched to a gene. CDR3 length equals 14 residues. CDR1 and CDR2 from the germline V gene are SNHLY and FYNNEI. CDR3 bases: TGTGCCAGCAGATTGGGGACAGCCGACTATGGCTACACCTTC. Translated, it gives CASRLGTADYGYTF.

This clone was recorded once. The chain links TRBV13 to TRBJ1-2; TRBD1 might be the D (6 bases). Germline V lookup: CDR1 PRHDT, CDR2 FYEKMQ (reference sequence). The CDR3 is made up of 13 amino acids. Deletions cut 5 bases from V and 6 bases from J, with 13 bases between. The CDR3, as DNA: TGTGCCAGCAGCCCACGGGGGGGCGATGGCTACACCTTC. Translated: CASSPRGGDGYTF.

The chain recombines TRBV14 with TRBJ2-1; a possible D gene is TRBD1 (6 bases). V dropped 2 bases and J dropped 2 bases, with 25 bases sitting between them. Germline V gives CDR1 SGHDN, CDR2 FVKESK. The CDR3 has 20 residues. This CDR3 is CASSQLKQGPYGWAYNEQFF. The CDR3 DNA is TGTGCCAGCAGCCAACTCAAACAGGGACCCTATGGATGGGCCTACAATGAGCAGTTCTTC.

This clone was seen just once. The chain links TRBV5-1 to TRBJ1-2, with D maybe TRBD1 (5 bases). CDR3 size: 14 residues. V was pared by 0 bases and J by 6 bases, with 12 bases between. Germline CDR1 and CDR2: SGHRS and YFSETQ. CDR3 DNA: TGCGCCAGCAGCTTGGGGGAGGGGCGCGATGGCTACACCTTC. This codes for CASSLGEGRDGYTF.

J is TRBJ2-7 and V is TRBV19; the D is unclear. The CDR3 is made up of 13 amino acids. The V end lost 7 bases, the J end lost 0 bases, and 10 bases lay between the germline ends. The V gene's germline CDR1 is LNHDA and CDR2 SQIVND (reference sequence). This chain's CDR3 is CASNMGLSYEQYF. CDR3 bases: TGTGCCAGTAATATGGGTCTCTCCTACGAGCAGTACTTC.

This chain links TRBV5-1 with TRBJ1-2, with TRBD1 as a possible D gene (6 bases). V was shortened by 5 bases and J by 1 base, with 9 bases between the two germline ends. The CDR3 spans 13 residues. Germline V gene sequence: CDR1 SGHRS, CDR2 YFSETQ. CDR3 sequence reads: CASRKDSNYGYTF. The CDR3 DNA is TGCGCCAGCAGGAAGGACAGTAACTATGGCTACACCTTC.

The rearrangement links TRBV28 to TRBJ2-1; 8 nucleotides agree with TRBD2. Germline CDR1 MDHEN, CDR2 SYDVKM. The CDR3 spans 15 residues. J gave up 14 bases and V 5 bases, and 17 bases lay outside the gene matches. CDR3 sequence reads: CASSPGGSSGSAEFF. CDR3 nucleotides: TGTGCCAGCAGTCCCGGGGGCTCAAGCGGGAGCGCTGAGTTCTTC.

This rearrangement joins TRBV7-2 to TRBJ2-5; 7 nucleotides align to TRBD1. There are 15 residues in the CDR3. V lost 3 bases and J lost 0; bases outside the gene matches: 4. Germline V lookup: CDR1 SGHTA, CDR2 FQGNSA. The chain's CDR3 is CASSFARGNQETQYF. The CDR3 DNA reads TGTGCCAGCAGCTTTGCCAGGGGGAACCAAGAGACCCAGTACTTC.

The chain is built from TRBV4-2 and TRBJ2-5; 7 bases align to TRBD1. The CDR3 extends over 15 amino acids. With 1 base clipped from V and 1 base from J, the junction kept 3 bases outside the gene matches. Germline V gene sequence: CDR1 LGHNA, CDR2 YNFKEQ. For the CDR3, the DNA is TGTGCCAGCAGCCAAGTTTGGGACAGCCAAGAGACCCAGTACTTC. Encoded protein: CASSQVWDSQETQYF.

The chain joins TRBV30 to TRBJ1-2; TRBD1 matches 8 bases. Per germline, CDR1 GTSNPN and CDR2 SVGIG (reference sequence). The CDR3 is 17 amino acids. V dropped 2 bases and J dropped 4; count of bases not matched to a gene: 15. CDR3 DNA sequence: TGTGCCTGGAGTAATAGGGCAGGGGGCTCTAACTCCTATGGCTACACCTTC. Translation: CAWSNRAGGSNSYGYTF.

The chain's CDR3 is CASSQEAWGRPEAFF. The CDR3 DNA sequence: TGTGCCAGCAGCCAAGAAGCTTGGGGACGGCCTGAAGCTTTCTTT. The chain uses TRBV14 and TRBJ1-1, with a weak D call TRBD1 (5 bases). The CDR3 extends over 15 amino acids. Germline values: CDR1 SGHDN, CDR2 FVKESK. V dropped 0 bases and J dropped 6 bases, with 14 bases sitting between them.

This rearrangement joins TRBV27 to TRBJ2-3, with 11 positions matching TRBD2. Germline V gene lookup returns CDR1 MNHEY and CDR2 SMNVEV (reference sequence). The trim removed 2 bases at V and 3 bases at J, leaving 10 bases unmatched. CDR3 length: 18 amino acids. CDR3 amino acids: CASSLLPGVAGGTDTQYF. Here the CDR3 DNA reads TGTGCCAGCAGTTTACTCCCCGGGGTAGCGGGAGGGACAGATACGCAGTATTTT.

In this sample, this clone turned up a few times. The chain uses TRBV19 and TRBJ1-5; tentative D call: TRBD1 (6 bases). CDR1 and CDR2 from the germline V gene are LNHDA and SQIVND (reference sequence). This CDR3 contains 15 residues. The V gene lost 4 bases and the J gene lost 3 bases, with 13 bases spanning the gap. The CDR3 coding sequence is TGTGCCAGTAGTACCCGACAGGCTGCCAATCAGCCCCAGCATTTT. Translation gives CASSTRQAANQPQHF.

The rearrangement links TRBV27 to TRBJ2-7; TRBD2 matches 11 bases. Germline assignment: CDR1 MNHEY and CDR2 SMNVEV (reference sequence). Losses at the gene ends were 5 bases for V and 3 bases for J; bases not matched to a gene: 6. The CDR3 loop spans 15 amino acids. CDR3 region: CASSEGLADGYEQYF. In nucleotides, the CDR3 is TGTGCCAGCAGTGAGGGACTAGCGGACGGCTACGAGCAGTACTTC.

V gene TRBV9 combines with J gene TRBJ2-7; TRBD2 is a possible D gene (5 bases). The V end was cut by 0 bases, the J end by 4 bases, with 17 bases between. CDR1 and CDR2 (germline): SGDLS, YYNGEE. This CDR3 comprises 16 residues. DNA for the CDR3: TGTGCCAGCAGCGTAGGAGGAGGAGGTGCGGAGTACGAGCAGTACTTC. Encoded protein: CASSVGGGGAEYEQYF. The full variable domain, in which reference TRBV9 and TRBJ2-7 provide the parts outside the CDR3, is DSGVTQTPKHLITATGQRVTLRCSPRSGDLSVYWYQQSLDQGLQFLIQYYNGEERAKGNILERFSAQQFPDLHSELNLSSLELGDSALYFCASSVGGGGAEYEQYFGPGTRLTVT.

This clone has only a few counts. This chain uses TRBV2 with TRBJ1-2, with TRBD1 matching 8 bases. The CDR3 spans 14 residues. V lost 8 bases, J lost 5 bases, and 10 bases stayed unmatched. CDR1 is SNHLY, CDR2 FYNNEI, per germline. CDR3: CASLGQVGSYGYTF. The DNA of the CDR3 is TGTGCCAGCTTGGGACAGGTGGGGTCTTATGGCTACACCTTC.

The rearrangement links TRBV7-2 to TRBJ1-1, with D hard to call. The CDR3 has 14 residues. The germline V and J ends were trimmed by 1 base and 6 bases, with 12 bases remaining between them. CDR1 and CDR2 (germline): SGHTA, FQGNSA. The CDR3 is CASSLGGLLAEAFF. The CDR3 region has the DNA TGTGCCAGCAGCTTAGGGGGTCTTTTGGCTGAAGCTTTCTTT.

The chain couples TRBV6-5 to TRBJ2-1; TRBD2 matches 8 bases. The trim removed 1 base at V and 9 bases at J, leaving 11 bases unmatched. Germline-derived CDR1 and CDR2 are MNHEY and SVGAGI. This CDR3 is built from 16 residues. CDR3 sequence (DNA): TGTGCCAGCAGTTACTTATTAACGGGAGGGCCTGGTGAGCAGTTCTTC. Translated: CASSYLLTGGPGEQFF.